These 29 T cell receptor beta chains came from one sample sequenced in a study of T cell clusters in autoimmune cytopenias. Approximately 40,000 genome equivalents of blood DNA were amplified for TRB. One tube held mixed TRB-A and TRB-B primer pools for touch-down PCR. Using the multiplex PCR reads, TCRdb records one entry per CDR3 protein without DNA. The sample table includes 7,700 or so distinct CDR3 sequences. The sample consisted of peripheral blood. These receptor sequences come from a human donor with an autoimmune cytopenia or autoimmune hepatitis (not recorded which).

The CDR3 loop is CASSPGTETDTQYF. The V and J genes are TRBV6-4 and TRBJ2-3; TCRdb's D call, TRBD1, is unchecked because there is no DNA. Germline CDR1 and CDR2: MRHNA and SNTAGT. The CDR3 is made up of 14 amino acids.

This chain links TRBV12-3 or TRBV12-4 with TRBJ1-5. This CDR3 is built from 18 residues. CDR3 region: CASRTTWGGQGGNQPQHF.

The genes are TRBV19 and TRBJ2-2; TCRdb selects TRBD1, and the lack of DNA leaves this call unchecked. The CDR3 runs to 14 residues. Germline V lookup: CDR1 LNHDA, CDR2 SQIVND (reference sequence). The CDR3 is CASGRGANTGELFF.

This clonotype is classed as medium-sized by frequency. J is TRBJ1-2 and V is TRBV30; as DNA is missing, the TRBD1 call by TCRdb cannot be tested. Germline V gives CDR1 GTSNPN, CDR2 SVGIG (reference sequence). The CDR3 sequence is 14 residues long. This chain's CDR3 is CAWRVGGADYGYTF.

The chain employs TRBV6-5 and TRBJ2-5; the D call of TRBD1 rests on TCRdb alone, since no DNA is present to check it. Looked up from germline, CDR1 is MNHEY and CDR2 is SVGAGI. There are 14 residues in the CDR3. CDR3 sequence: CASRTGGTQETQYF.

This clonotype is medium-sized (0.01 to 0.1%) by frequency. This sequence joins TRBV29-1 and TRBJ2-7; TCRdb's D call of TRBD2 is untestable without DNA. From germline, CDR1 is SQVTM and CDR2 ANQGSEA. This CDR3 has 14 residues. CDR3: CSALVERGTYEQYF.

This clonotype is identified as medium-sized from frequency. V and J are TRBV30 and TRBJ2-3; TCRdb names TRBD2, which stays unverified in the absence of DNA. CDR1 is GTSNPN and CDR2 is SVGIG in the germline V gene (reference sequence). This CDR3 has 14 amino acids. The CDR3 loop reads CAFTAGMSTDTQYF.

The chain is built from TRBV13 and TRBJ1-1; TCRdb designates TRBD1, a call that cannot be tested without DNA. Germline V CDR1 and CDR2: PRHDT, FYEKMQ (reference sequence). This CDR3 is 14 amino acids long. CDR3 protein: CASSPGTGGTEAFF.

V gene TRBV19 combines with J gene TRBJ2-2; TCRdb's assignment of TRBD2 cannot be checked, as there is no DNA. Germline lookup yields CDR1 LNHDA and CDR2 SQIVND (reference sequence). This CDR3 has 16 amino acids. CDR3 sequence: CASSFSGRVGTGELFF.

This clonotype shows up as medium-sized by frequency. The chain is built from TRBV12-3 or TRBV12-4 and TRBJ2-2. The CDR3 sequence is 13 residues long. CDR3 protein: CASKLAGVGELFF.

Measured by frequency, this clonotype is medium-sized. J is TRBJ1-3 and V is TRBV6-5. Germline assignment: CDR1 MNHEY and CDR2 SVGAGI. This CDR3 is built from 16 residues. The CDR3 loop reads CASSYSGQGSGNTIYF.

This CDR3 is CASSPQGLAGVRNTQYF. The chain uses TRBV12-3 or TRBV12-4 and TRBJ2-3; the D call from TCRdb, TRBD2, cannot be confirmed without DNA. The CDR3 covers 17 residues.

The V gene is TRBV28, the J gene TRBJ1-5; TCRdb outputs TRBD1, but without DNA this stays unchecked. The CDR3 covers 14 residues. Per germline, CDR1 MDHEN and CDR2 SYDVKM. The CDR3 protein is CASSLGAKEQPQHF. Supplemented by reference TRBV28 and TRBJ1-5, the full variable domain reads DVKVTQSSRYLVKRTGEKVFLECVQDMDHENMFWYRQDPGLGLRLIYFSYDVKMKEKGDIPEGYSVSREKKERFSLILESASTNQTSMYLCASSLGAKEQPQHFGDGTRLSIL.

This chain links TRBV20-1 with TRBJ2-5. This CDR3 region has 13 residues. Per germline, CDR1 DFQATT and CDR2 SNEGSKA (reference sequence). The CDR3 region is CSARDAAWVTQYF.

This clonotype is deemed medium-sized (0.01 to 0.1%) by its frequency. This chain's CDR3 is CASSFRTSTNEQFF. The chain links TRBV6-5 to TRBJ2-1; the D call from TCRdb, TRBD2, cannot be confirmed without DNA. Germline assignment: CDR1 MNHEY and CDR2 SVGAGI. CDR3 length equals 14 residues.

By frequency, this clonotype is medium-sized. This chain links TRBV5-5 with TRBJ2-3; TCRdb's D call, TRBD2, is unchecked because there is no DNA. There are 15 residues in the CDR3. Germline CDR1 reads SGHKS; CDR2 reads YYEKEE (reference sequence). CDR3 residues: CASSPSGIYTDTQYF. Complete variable domain (other parts from reference TRBV5-5 and TRBJ2-3): DAGVTQSPTHLIKTRGQQVTLRCSPISGHKSVSWYQQVLGQGPQFIFQYYEKEERGRGNFPDRFSARQFPNYSSELNVNALLLGDSALYLCASSPSGIYTDTQYFGPGTRLTVL.

The chain joins TRBV5-6 to TRBJ2-7; lacking DNA, the TRBD1 call made by TCRdb goes unchecked. The germline CDR1 and CDR2 sequences are SGHDT and YYEEEE. The CDR3 is 13 residues long. The CDR3 loop is CASSLTGTYEQYF.

This chain uses TRBV20-1 with TRBJ2-5; TCRdb reports TRBD2, a call that lacks DNA to check it against. Germline CDR1 and CDR2: DFQATT and SNEGSKA (reference sequence). There are 13 residues in the CDR3. The CDR3 loop is CSAYQLGGETQYF.

This sequence joins TRBV19 and TRBJ2-6; the TRBD1 assignment by TCRdb is unverifiable without DNA. CDR1 LNHDA and CDR2 SQIVND come from the germline V gene (reference sequence). CDR3 size: 17 residues. CDR3 protein: CASRRGGQVSGANVLTF.

The chain links TRBV24-1 to TRBJ1-1. Germline V lookup: CDR1 KGHDR, CDR2 SFDVKD. CDR3 size: 12 residues. The chain's CDR3 is CATSDSGLEAFF.

This clonotype registers medium-sized (0.01 to 0.1%) by frequency. The chain links TRBV27 to TRBJ2-1; TCRdb's D call, TRBD1, is unchecked because there is no DNA. The CDR3 totals 14 residues. Germline V lookup: CDR1 MNHEY, CDR2 SMNVEV (reference sequence). This CDR3 is CASSLAGRNNEQFF.

J is TRBJ1-1 and V is TRBV15; TCRdb lists TRBD1, though no DNA is available to test this call. Germline values: CDR1 LNHNV, CDR2 YYDKDF (reference sequence). The CDR3 sequence is 13 residues long. This CDR3 is CATSPGRNTEAFF. The variable domain in full, with the rest retrieved from reference TRBV15 and TRBJ1-1, is DAMVIQNPRYQVTQFGKPVTLSCSQTLNHNVMYWYQQKSSQAPKLLFHYYDKDFNNEADTPDNFQSRRPNTSFCFLDIRSPGLGDTAMYLCATSPGRNTEAFFGQGTRLTVV.

This clonotype is deemed medium-sized by its frequency. The genes are TRBV30 and TRBJ1-6; the D call from TCRdb, TRBD1, cannot be confirmed without DNA. Germline CDR1 GTSNPN, CDR2 SVGIG (reference sequence). CDR3 length equals 16 residues. This CDR3 is CAWRQVSTSYNSPLHF.

This clonotype shows up as medium-sized (0.01 to 0.1%) by frequency. This chain joins TRBV30 and TRBJ1-5. The CDR3 is 13 amino acids. In germline, CDR1 is GTSNPN, CDR2 SVGIG (reference sequence). The CDR3 sequence is CAWATDSNQPQHF.

This clonotype is classed as medium-sized by frequency. The chain recombines TRBV5-5 with TRBJ1-6; no DNA is available, so the TRBD1 call from TCRdb remains unchecked. The CDR3 is made up of 17 amino acids. CDR1 SGHKS and CDR2 YYEKEE come from the germline V gene (reference sequence). CDR3 sequence: CASSTRTGWAYNSPLHF.

V and J are TRBV30 and TRBJ2-1; TCRdb picks TRBD1, but there is no DNA to check that call. The CDR3 sequence is 15 residues long. Germline V gene lookup returns CDR1 GTSNPN and CDR2 SVGIG (reference sequence). The CDR3 protein is CASRRGQGAGNEQFF.

The V gene is TRBV20-1, the J gene TRBJ2-3; TCRdb designates TRBD2, a call that cannot be tested without DNA. The CDR3 runs to 14 residues. The germline gives CDR1 DFQATT, CDR2 SNEGSKA (reference sequence). CDR3 residues: CSARLAGGTGTQYF.

The CDR3 sequence: CSASRAGAGNSPLHF. The chain couples TRBV20-1 to TRBJ1-6; TCRdb designates TRBD1, a call that cannot be tested without DNA. Germline V CDR1 and CDR2: DFQATT, SNEGSKA (reference sequence). The CDR3 extends over 15 amino acids.

This clonotype is labeled medium-sized based on frequency. The rearrangement uses TRBV27 and TRBJ2-1; without DNA, the TCRdb call of TRBD2 cannot be checked. The germline V gene encodes CDR1 MNHEY and CDR2 SMNVEV (reference sequence). This CDR3 has 18 amino acids. CDR3 sequence: CASSTSSGRAGSHNEQFF.